The 9 T cell receptor beta chains listed next were all sequenced from one sample in a study of blood T cell repertoires in COVID-19. Clones were sequenced by immunoSEQ multiplex PCR, and TCRdb holds only the in-frame ones, with some missing. The table records about 70,000 clones, around 83% of them present only once. The sample consisted of peripheral blood. These receptors came from an elderly woman with acute or convalescent COVID-19.

This clone was seen once. CDR3: CASSKFPVTGGDGNQPQHF. The CDR3 DNA is TGTGCCAGTAGTAAGTTCCCCGTGACAGGGGGAGACGGCAATCAGCCCCAGCATTTT. This chain joins TRBV19 and TRBJ1-5, with TRBD1 identical over 9 bases. V shed 4 bases, J shed 2 bases, and the junction held 15 bases outside the gene matches. Germline CDR1 reads LNHDA; CDR2 reads SQIVND (reference sequence). The CDR3 has 19 residues.

In its sample, this clone was seen once. The CDR3 sequence: CASSTNSSPREAFF. The CDR3 bases are TGTGCCAGTAGTACGAACAGCAGTCCCCGAGAAGCTTTCTTT. This chain links TRBV19 with TRBJ1-1; D not certain. Germline V CDR1 and CDR2: LNHDA, SQIVND (reference sequence). Trimming removed 4 bases at V and 8 bases at J, with 17 bases between. The CDR3 runs 14 residues.

The CDR3 DNA follows: TGTGCCAGCTCCACCGGGACAGAAGACACAGATACGCAGTATTTT. Translated: CASSTGTEDTDTQYF. The gene calls are TRBV18 and TRBJ2-3, with 7 nucleotides matching TRBD1. Losses at the gene ends were 6 bases for V and 2 bases for J; bases not matched to a gene: 8. The CDR3 totals 15 residues. CDR1 is KGHSH, CDR2 LQKENI, per germline.

The chain is built from TRBV25-1 and TRBJ2-3; 10 positions agree with TRBD2. The CDR3 totals 17 residues. Germline V gene sequence: CDR1 MGHDK, CDR2 SYGVNS. J lost 4 bases, V lost 3 bases, and 10 bases had no gene match. The DNA for the CDR3 is TGTGCCAGCAGTGACTCCCGGACTAGCGGCGGGGCAGATACGCAGTATTTT. It translates to CASSDSRTSGGADTQYF.

The rearrangement links TRBV3-1 (or the pseudogene TRBV3-2) to TRBJ1-6; 7 positions agree with TRBD1. J gave up 7 bases and V 1 base, and 4 bases lay outside the gene matches. Germline V gene data show CDR1 as LGHDT and CDR2 as YNNKEL (reference sequence). The CDR3 consists of 15 residues. The CDR3 loop is CASSQGQGGNSPLHF. In DNA, the CDR3 is TGTGCCAGCAGCCAAGGACAGGGAGGAAATTCACCCCTCCACTTT.

There are many counts of this clone. V and J are TRBV6-4 and TRBJ1-5; D might be TRBD1 (5 bases). Trimming took 8 bases from V and 3 from J, leaving 11 bases between them. Looked up from germline, CDR1 is MRHNA and CDR2 is SNTAGT. This CDR3 is 13 amino acids long. In DNA, the CDR3 is TGTGCCAGCTCCAGGGATTTCAATCAGCCCCAGCATTTT. Translating it yields CASSRDFNQPQHF.

The V and J genes are TRBV11-2 and TRBJ1-6; possible D gene TRBD1, 6 bases. Per germline, CDR1 SGHAT and CDR2 FQNNGV. V lost 8 bases and J lost 7, with 21 bases in between. CDR3 length: 16 amino acids. In DNA, the CDR3 is TGTGCCAGCGACCCCAGGGCGGGGGGCGCAAATTCACCCCTCCACTTT. Residues: CASDPRAGGANSPLHF.

The chain is built from TRBV12-5 and TRBJ2-6; D gene ambiguous. CDR1 is LGHNT, CDR2 FRNRAP, per germline. The CDR3 length is 11 residues. The chain's CDR3 is CALSGANVLTF. In DNA form, the CDR3 reads TGTGCGCTATCTGGGGCCAACGTCCTGACTTTC. The full variable domain, with the rest looked up from reference TRBV12-5 and TRBJ2-6, is DARVTQTPRHKVTEMGQEVTMRCQPILGHNTVFWYRQTMMQGLELLAYFRNRAPLDDSGMPKDRFSAEMPDATLATLKIQPSEPRDSAVYFCALSGANVLTFGAGSRLTVL.

This clone occurred once. The CDR3: CASSVRAEGEQFF. Written as DNA, the CDR3 is TGTGCCAGCAGCGTTCGAGCTGAGGGTGAGCAGTTCTTC. This rearrangement joins TRBV7-9 to TRBJ2-1; tentative D call: TRBD2 (5 bases). Germline CDR1 reads SEHNR; CDR2 reads FQNEAQ (reference sequence). The CDR3 consists of 13 residues. The V end lost 5 bases, the J end lost 9 bases, and 14 bases lay between the germline ends.